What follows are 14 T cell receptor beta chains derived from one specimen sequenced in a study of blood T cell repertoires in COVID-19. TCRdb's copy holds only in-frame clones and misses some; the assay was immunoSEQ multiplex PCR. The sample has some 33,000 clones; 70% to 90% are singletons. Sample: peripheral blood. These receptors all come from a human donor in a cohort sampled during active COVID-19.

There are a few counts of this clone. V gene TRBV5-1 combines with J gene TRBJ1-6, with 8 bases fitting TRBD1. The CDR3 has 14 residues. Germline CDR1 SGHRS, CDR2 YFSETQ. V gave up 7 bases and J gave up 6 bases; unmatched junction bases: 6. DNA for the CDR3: TGCGCCAGCGGGCGGACAGGGATTAATTCACCCCTCCACTTT. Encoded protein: CASGRTGINSPLHF.

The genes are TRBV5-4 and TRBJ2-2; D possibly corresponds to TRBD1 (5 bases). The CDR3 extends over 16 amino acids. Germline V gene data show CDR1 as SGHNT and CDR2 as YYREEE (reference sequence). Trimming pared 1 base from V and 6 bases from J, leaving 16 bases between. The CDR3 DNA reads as TGTGCCAGCAGCTTGTTCGTAGGGGTAACGGCCGGGGAGCTGTTTTTT. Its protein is CASSLFVGVTAGELFF.

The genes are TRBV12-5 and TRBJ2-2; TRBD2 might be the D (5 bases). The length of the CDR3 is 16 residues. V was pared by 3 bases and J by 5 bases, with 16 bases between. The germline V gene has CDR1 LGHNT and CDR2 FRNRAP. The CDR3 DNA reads TGTGCTAGTGGTTTCCTCAGCGGATCTTCAACCGGGGAGCTGTTTTTT. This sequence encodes CASGFLSGSSTGELFF.

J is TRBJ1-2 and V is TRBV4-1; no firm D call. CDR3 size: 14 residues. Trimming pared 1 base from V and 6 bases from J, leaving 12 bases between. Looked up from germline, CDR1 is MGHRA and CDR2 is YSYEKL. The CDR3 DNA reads TGCGCCAGCAGCCAAGTGAGGAAGTTGGATGGCTACACCTTC. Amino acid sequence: CASSQVRKLDGYTF.

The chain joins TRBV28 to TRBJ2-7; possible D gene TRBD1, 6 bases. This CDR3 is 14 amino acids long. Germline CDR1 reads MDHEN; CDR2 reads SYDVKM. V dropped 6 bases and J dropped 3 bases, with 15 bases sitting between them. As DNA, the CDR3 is TGTGCCAGCAGGCCCCAGGGGCCCCTCTACGAGCAGTACTTC. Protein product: CASRPQGPLYEQYF. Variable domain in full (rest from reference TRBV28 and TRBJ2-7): DVKVTQSSRYLVKRTGEKVFLECVQDMDHENMFWYRQDPGLGLRLIYFSYDVKMKEKGDIPEGYSVSREKKERFSLILESASTNQTSMYLCASRPQGPLYEQYFGPGTRLTVT.

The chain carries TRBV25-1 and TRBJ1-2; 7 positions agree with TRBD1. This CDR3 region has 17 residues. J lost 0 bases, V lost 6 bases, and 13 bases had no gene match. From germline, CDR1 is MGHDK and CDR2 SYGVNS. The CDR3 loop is CASRAHRGSNTNYGYTF. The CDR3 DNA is TGTGCCAGCAGGGCCCACAGGGGATCAAATACTAACTATGGCTACACCTTC.

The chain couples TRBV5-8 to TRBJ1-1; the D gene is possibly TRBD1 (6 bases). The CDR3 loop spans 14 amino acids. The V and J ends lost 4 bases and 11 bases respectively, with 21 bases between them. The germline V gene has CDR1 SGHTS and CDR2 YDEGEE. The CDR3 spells CASSPYPGPRGAFF. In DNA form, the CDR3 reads TGTGCCAGCAGCCCGTACCCAGGACCTAGGGGGGCTTTCTTT.

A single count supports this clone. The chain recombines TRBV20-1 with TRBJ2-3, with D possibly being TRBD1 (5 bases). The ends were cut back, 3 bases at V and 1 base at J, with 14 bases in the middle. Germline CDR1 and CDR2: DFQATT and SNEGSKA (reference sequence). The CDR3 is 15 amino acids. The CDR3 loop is CSASKTQTGTDTQYF. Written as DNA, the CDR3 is TGCAGTGCTAGTAAGACACAGACAGGCACAGATACGCAGTATTTT.

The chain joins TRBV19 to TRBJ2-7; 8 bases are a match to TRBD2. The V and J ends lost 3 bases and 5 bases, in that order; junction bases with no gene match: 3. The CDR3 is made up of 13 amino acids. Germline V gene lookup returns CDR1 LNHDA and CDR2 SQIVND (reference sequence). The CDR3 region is CASSIAGGDEQYF. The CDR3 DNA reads TGTGCCAGTAGTATTGCGGGGGGCGACGAGCAGTACTTC.

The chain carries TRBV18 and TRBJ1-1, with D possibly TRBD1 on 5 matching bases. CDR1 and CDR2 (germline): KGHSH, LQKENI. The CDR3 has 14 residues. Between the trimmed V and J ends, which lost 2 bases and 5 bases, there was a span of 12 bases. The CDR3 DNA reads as TGTGCCAGCTCACCAATGCTGGGGGGGACTGAAGCTTTCTTT. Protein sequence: CASSPMLGGTEAFF.

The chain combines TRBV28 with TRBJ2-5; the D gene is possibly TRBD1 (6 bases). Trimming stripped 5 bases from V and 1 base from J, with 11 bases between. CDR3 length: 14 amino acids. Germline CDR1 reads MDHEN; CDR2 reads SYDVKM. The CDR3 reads CASSHRDTQETQYF. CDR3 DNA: TGTGCCAGCAGTCACCGGGACACCCAAGAGACCCAGTACTTC.

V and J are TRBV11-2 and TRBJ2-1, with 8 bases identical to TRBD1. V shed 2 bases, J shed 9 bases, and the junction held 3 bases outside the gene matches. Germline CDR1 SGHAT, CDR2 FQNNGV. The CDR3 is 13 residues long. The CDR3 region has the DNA TGTGCCAGCAGCTTACAGGGGGCGGGTGAGCAGTTCTTC. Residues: CASSLQGAGEQFF.

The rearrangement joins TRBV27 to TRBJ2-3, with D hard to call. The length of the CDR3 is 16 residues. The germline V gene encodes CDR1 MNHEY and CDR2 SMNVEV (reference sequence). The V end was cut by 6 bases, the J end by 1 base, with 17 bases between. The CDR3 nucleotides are TGTGCCAGCAGCCTTAGCTCGGCGGAAGGCACAGATACGCAGTATTTT. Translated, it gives CASSLSSAEGTDTQYF.

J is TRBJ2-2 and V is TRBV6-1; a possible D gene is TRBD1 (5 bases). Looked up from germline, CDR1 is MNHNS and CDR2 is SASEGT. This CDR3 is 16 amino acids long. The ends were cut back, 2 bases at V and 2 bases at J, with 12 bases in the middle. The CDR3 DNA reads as TGTGCCAGCAGTGAAAGGGGCAGGGTTAACACCGGGGAGCTGTTTTTT. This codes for CASSERGRVNTGELFF.